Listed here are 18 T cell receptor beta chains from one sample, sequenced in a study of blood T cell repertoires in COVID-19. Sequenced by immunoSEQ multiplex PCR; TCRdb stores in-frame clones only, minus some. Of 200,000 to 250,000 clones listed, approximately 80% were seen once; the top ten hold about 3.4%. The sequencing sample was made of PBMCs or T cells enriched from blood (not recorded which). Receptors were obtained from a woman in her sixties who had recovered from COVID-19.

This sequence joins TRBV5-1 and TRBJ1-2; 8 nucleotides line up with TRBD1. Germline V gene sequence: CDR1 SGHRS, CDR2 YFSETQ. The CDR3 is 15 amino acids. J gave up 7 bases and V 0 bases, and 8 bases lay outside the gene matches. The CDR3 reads CASSLEVRGQGGYTF. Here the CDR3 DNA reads TGCGCCAGCAGCTTGGAGGTCAGGGGGCAAGGTGGCTACACCTTC.

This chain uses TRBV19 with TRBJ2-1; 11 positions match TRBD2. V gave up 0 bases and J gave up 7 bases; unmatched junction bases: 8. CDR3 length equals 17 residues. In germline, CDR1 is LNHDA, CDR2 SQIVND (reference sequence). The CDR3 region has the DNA TGTGCCAGTAGTATAGATCCTGGCGCTAGCGGGAGGAATGAGCAGTTCTTC. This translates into CASSIDPGASGRNEQFF.

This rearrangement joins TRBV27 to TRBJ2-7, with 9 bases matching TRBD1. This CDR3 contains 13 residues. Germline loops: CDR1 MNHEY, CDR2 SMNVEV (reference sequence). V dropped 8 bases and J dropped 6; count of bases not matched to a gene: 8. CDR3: CASRSGTGLEQYF. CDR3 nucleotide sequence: TGTGCCAGCCGATCCGGGACAGGGCTCGAGCAGTACTTC.

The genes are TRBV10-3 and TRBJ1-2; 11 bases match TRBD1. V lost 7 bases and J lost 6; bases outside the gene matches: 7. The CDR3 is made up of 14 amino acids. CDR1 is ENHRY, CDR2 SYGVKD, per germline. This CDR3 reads CAITSGQGVDGYTF. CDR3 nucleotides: TGTGCCATCACCTCGGGACAGGGGGTCGATGGCTACACCTTC.

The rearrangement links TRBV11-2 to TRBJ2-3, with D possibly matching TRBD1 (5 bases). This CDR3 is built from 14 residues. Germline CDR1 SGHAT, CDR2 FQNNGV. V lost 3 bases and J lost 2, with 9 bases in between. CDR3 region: CASSFSGATDTQYF. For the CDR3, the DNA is TGTGCCAGCAGCTTTAGTGGGGCCACAGATACGCAGTATTTT.

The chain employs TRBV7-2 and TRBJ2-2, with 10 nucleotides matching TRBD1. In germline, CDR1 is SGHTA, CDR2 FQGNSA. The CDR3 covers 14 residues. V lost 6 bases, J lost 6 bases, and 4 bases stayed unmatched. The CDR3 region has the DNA TGTGCCAGCAGTCGACAGGGGGCTGCCGGGGAGCTGTTTTTT. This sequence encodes CASSRQGAAGELFF.

CDR3 protein: CASRQTGTTSDTQYF. The CDR3 DNA reads TGTGCCAGCAGGCAAACGGGGACTACATCAGATACGCAGTATTTT. The chain couples TRBV6-5 to TRBJ2-3; 7 bases map to TRBD2. From germline, CDR1 is MNHEY and CDR2 SVGAGI. The CDR3 is 15 amino acids. J lost 4 bases, V lost 6 bases, and 10 bases had no gene match.

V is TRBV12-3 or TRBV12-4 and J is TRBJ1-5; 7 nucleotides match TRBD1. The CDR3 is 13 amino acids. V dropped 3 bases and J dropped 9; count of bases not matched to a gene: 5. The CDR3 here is CASSFQGGAPQHF. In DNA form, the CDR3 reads TGTGCCAGCAGTTTTCAGGGGGGTGCGCCCCAGCATTTT.

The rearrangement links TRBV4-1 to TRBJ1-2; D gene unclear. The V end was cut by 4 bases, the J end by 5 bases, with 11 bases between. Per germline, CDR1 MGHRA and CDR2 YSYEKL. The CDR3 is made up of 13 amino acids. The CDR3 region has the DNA TGCGCCAGCAGCCCCTCGTCGGGTTATGGCTACACCTTC. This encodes CASSPSSGYGYTF.

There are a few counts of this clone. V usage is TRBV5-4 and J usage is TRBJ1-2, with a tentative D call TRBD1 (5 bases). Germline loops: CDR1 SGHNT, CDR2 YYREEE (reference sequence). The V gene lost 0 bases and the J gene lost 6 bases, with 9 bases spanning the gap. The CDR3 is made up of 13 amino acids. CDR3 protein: CASSLGQGNGYTF. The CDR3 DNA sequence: TGTGCCAGCAGCTTGGGTCAGGGAAATGGCTACACCTTC.

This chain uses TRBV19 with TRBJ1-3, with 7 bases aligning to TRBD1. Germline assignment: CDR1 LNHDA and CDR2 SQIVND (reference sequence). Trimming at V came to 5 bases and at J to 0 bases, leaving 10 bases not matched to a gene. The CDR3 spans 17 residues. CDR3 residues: CASSADRELSSGNTIYF. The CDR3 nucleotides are TGTGCCAGTAGTGCAGACAGGGAATTAAGCTCTGGAAACACCATATATTTT.

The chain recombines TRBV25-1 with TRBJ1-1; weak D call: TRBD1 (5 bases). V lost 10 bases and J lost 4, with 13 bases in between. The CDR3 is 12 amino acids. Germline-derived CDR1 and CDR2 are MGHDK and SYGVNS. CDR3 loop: CATLGQGTEAFF. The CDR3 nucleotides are TGTGCCACCCTGGGGCAGGGCACTGAAGCTTTCTTT.

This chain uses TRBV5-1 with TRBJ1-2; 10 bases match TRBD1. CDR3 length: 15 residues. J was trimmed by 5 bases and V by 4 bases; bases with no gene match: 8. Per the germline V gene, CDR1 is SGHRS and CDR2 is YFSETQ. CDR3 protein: CASSANPGQGYGYTF. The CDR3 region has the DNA TGCGCCAGCAGCGCCAATCCGGGACAGGGGTATGGCTACACCTTC.

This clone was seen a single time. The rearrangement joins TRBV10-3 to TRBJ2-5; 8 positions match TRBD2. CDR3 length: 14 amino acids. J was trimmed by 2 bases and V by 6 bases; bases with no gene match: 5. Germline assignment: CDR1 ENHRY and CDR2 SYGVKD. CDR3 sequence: CAISTAGGQETQYF. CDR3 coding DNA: TGTGCCATCAGCACTGCGGGGGGTCAAGAGACCCAGTACTTC.

The CDR3 DNA is TGTGCCAGCAGCTTGGGGGACAGTCTCAATCAGCCCCAGCATTTT. Protein: CASSLGDSLNQPQHF. The gene calls are TRBV5-5 and TRBJ1-5, with 7 bases identical to TRBD1. CDR3 length equals 15 residues. Trimming took 0 bases from V and 3 from J; bases not matched to a gene: 3. Germline V gene sequence: CDR1 SGHKS, CDR2 YYEKEE (reference sequence).

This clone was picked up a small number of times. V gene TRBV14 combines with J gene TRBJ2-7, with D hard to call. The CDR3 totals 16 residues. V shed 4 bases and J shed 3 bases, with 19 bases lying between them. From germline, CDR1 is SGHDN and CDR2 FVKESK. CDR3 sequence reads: CASSPEPVGPLYEQYF. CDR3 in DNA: TGTGCCAGCAGCCCCGAGCCGGTGGGCCCCCTCTACGAGCAGTACTTC.

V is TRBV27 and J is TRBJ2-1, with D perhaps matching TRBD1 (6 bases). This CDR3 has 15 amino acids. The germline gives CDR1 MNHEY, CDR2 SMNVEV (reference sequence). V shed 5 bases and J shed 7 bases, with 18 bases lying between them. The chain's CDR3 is CASSLVGGFINEQFF. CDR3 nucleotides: TGTGCCAGCAGTCTCGTAGGGGGTTTTATAAATGAGCAGTTCTTC.

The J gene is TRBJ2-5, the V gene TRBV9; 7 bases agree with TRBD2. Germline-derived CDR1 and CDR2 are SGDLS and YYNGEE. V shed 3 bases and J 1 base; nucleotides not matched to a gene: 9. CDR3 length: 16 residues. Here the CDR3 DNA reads TGTGCCAGCAGCGGGGTGTCGGGAGGAAGCCAAGAGACCCAGTACTTC. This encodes CASSGVSGGSQETQYF.